Following are 3 T cell receptor beta chains from one sample sequenced in a study of blood T cell repertoires in COVID-19. The protocol was immunoSEQ multiplex PCR, while the TCRdb copy is restricted to in-frame clones and leaves out a portion. The table lists 55,000 to 60,000 clones, around 85% of them singletons. Sequenced: peripheral blood. All receptors come from an older man with active COVID-19.

This clone was seen a handful of times. V and J are TRBV6-5 and TRBJ1-5; 10 positions agree with TRBD1. The germline gives CDR1 MNHEY, CDR2 SVGAGI. This CDR3 spans 15 amino acids. J was trimmed by 3 bases and V by 6 bases; bases with no gene match: 5. This chain's CDR3 is CASSVDRGFNQPQHF. The CDR3 bases are TGTGCCAGCAGCGTGGACAGGGGGTTCAATCAGCCCCAGCATTTT.

V usage is TRBV5-4 and J usage is TRBJ1-2, with TRBD1 matching 11 bases. V gave up 4 bases and J gave up 2 bases; unmatched junction bases: 1. Germline assignment: CDR1 SGHNT and CDR2 YYREEE (reference sequence). The CDR3 spans 14 residues. CDR3 protein: CASSRDRGNYGYTF. CDR3 bases: TGTGCCAGCAGCCGGGACAGGGGGAACTATGGCTACACCTTC.

This chain links TRBV5-4 with TRBJ1-1, with D hard to call. Germline CDR1 is SGHNT and CDR2 is YYREEE (reference sequence). The CDR3 totals 15 residues. Trimming took 4 bases from V and 1 from J, leaving 14 bases between them. CDR3 amino acids: CASSAGGEGNTEAFF. The DNA of the CDR3 is TGTGCCAGCAGCGCGGGCGGGGAGGGGAACACTGAAGCTTTCTTT.